The rows below give T cell receptor beta chains drawn from one sample of a study of blood T cell repertoires in COVID-19. Only in-frame clones appear in the TCRdb table, and some are missing; sequencing was by immunoSEQ multiplex PCR. Among around 170,000 clones listed, 70% to 90% were seen once. Specimen: peripheral blood. The receptor set was obtained from a woman between 65 and 79 years old with acute or convalescent COVID-19. Both conserved end residues are part of each CDR3. The order of the fields is D gene, clone size, J gene, V gene, CDR3 protein, CDR3 DNA. A D gene is named only where the DNA matches it firmly. The size entry is marked missing in some rows and otherwise reads once, few, many or a size class.

D: .
size: few
J: TRBJ2-7
V: TRBV9
CDR3: CASSGEGDEQYF
DNA: TGTGCCAGCAGCGGTGAGGGGGACGAGCAGTACTTC

D: .
size: .
J: TRBJ2-5
V: TRBV6-1
CDR3: CASSVRARGFFGTQYF
DNA: TGTGCCAGCAGTGTTCGCGCCAGAGGGTTCTTTGGGACCCAGTACTTC

D: .
size: .
J: TRBJ1-6
V: TRBV27
CDR3: CASRDSRSSPLHF
DNA: TGTGCCAGCAGGGACAGCCGAAGTTCACCCCTCCACTTT

D: .
size: .
J: TRBJ2-1
V: TRBV6-2/TRBV6-3
CDR3: CASSYGGLSFF
DNA: TGTGCCAGCAGTTACGGGGGACTTTCTTTCTTC

D: TRBD1
size: .
J: TRBJ1-2
V: TRBV3-1/TRBV3-2
CDR3: CASSQQGAYNGYTF
DNA: TGTGCCAGCAGCCAACAGGGGGCATATAATGGCTACACCTTC

D: .
size: .
J: TRBJ2-1
V: TRBV27
CDR3: CASPQRAARVDEQFF
DNA: TGTGCCAGTCCCCAGCGGGCCGCGAGGGTTGATGAGCAGTTCTTC

D: TRBD1
size: .
J: TRBJ2-7
V: TRBV2
CDR3: CASSAGTGAYEQYF
DNA: TGTGCCAGCAGCGCCGGGACAGGGGCCTACGAGCAGTACTTC

D: TRBD1
size: .
J: TRBJ1-5
V: TRBV6-6
CDR3: CASSLRQGNGDQPQHF
DNA: TGTGCCAGCAGTCTACGACAGGGGAATGGGGATCAGCCCCAGCATTTT

D: .
size: .
J: TRBJ2-7
V: TRBV2
CDR3: CASSDRQINYEQYF
DNA: TGTGCCAGCAGTGATAGACAGATAAACTACGAGCAGTACTTC

D: .
size: .
J: TRBJ1-5
V: TRBV6-6
CDR3: CASSSNRVYSNQPQHF
DNA: TGTGCCAGCAGTTCAAACAGGGTGTATAGCAATCAGCCCCAGCATTTT

D: TRBD1
size: .
J: TRBJ1-5
V: TRBV7-9
CDR3: CASSRGQGRNQPQHF
DNA: TGTGCCAGCAGCCGGGGACAGGGCCGCAATCAGCCCCAGCATTTT

D: TRBD2
size: once
J: TRBJ2-1
V: TRBV29-1
CDR3: CSVGLAGVGNEQFF
DNA: TGCAGCGTGGGACTAGCGGGGGTAGGGAATGAGCAGTTCTTC

D: TRBD1
size: .
J: TRBJ2-7
V: TRBV7-9
CDR3: CASSHRGRLDYEQYF
DNA: TGTGCCAGCAGCCACAGGGGGAGGTTGGACTACGAGCAGTACTTC

D: TRBD1
size: .
J: TRBJ2-5
V: TRBV11-2
CDR3: CASSKGTGGQETQYF
DNA: TGTGCCAGCAGCAAAGGGACAGGGGGCCAAGAGACCCAGTACTTC

D: .
size: .
J: TRBJ2-7
V: TRBV6-2/TRBV6-3
CDR3: CASSYAGEQYF
DNA: TGTGCCAGCAGTTACGCGGGTGAGCAGTACTTC

D: .
size: .
J: TRBJ1-4
V: TRBV7-9
CDR3: CASSLAGSAEKLFF
DNA: TGTGCCAGCAGCTTGGCAGGGTCGGCTGAAAAACTGTTTTTT

D: .
size: .
J: TRBJ2-1
V: TRBV9
CDR3: CASSAPMRKLAGEQFF
DNA: TGTGCCAGCAGCGCCCCTATGCGAAAGCTAGCCGGTGAGCAGTTCTTC

D: .
size: once
J: TRBJ1-4
V: TRBV27
CDR3: CASSFSATGWNSEKLFF
DNA: TGTGCCAGCAGTTTCTCCGCTACAGGGTGGAATAGTGAAAAACTGTTTTTT